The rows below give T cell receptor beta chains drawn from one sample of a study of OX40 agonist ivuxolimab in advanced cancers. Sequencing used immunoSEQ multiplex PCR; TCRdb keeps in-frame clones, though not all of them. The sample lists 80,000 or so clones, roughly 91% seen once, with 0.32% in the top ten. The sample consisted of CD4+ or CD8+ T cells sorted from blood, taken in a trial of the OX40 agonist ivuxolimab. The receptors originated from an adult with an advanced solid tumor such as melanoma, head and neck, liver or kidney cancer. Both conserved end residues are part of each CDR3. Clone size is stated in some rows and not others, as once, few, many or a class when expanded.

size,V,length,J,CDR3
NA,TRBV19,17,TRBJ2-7,CASSIIFSRGEVYEQYF
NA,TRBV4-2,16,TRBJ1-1,CASSQSITRGDTEAFF
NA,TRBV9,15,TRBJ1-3,CASSVGSIPGNTIYF
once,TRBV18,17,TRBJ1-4,CASSETGTGTGGGKLFF
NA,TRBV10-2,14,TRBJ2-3,CASSERTSGDTQYF
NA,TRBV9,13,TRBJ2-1,CASSVPGEDEQFF
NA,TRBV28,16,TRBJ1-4,CASSSGQGGSSEKLFF
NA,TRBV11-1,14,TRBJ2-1,CASSLRIGYNEQFF
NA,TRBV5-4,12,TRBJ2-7,CASSLAAGGQYF
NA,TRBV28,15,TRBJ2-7,CASTHQHGGGYEQYF
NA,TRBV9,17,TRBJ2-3,CASSPQGGLAATDTQYF
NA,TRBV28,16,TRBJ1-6,CASSLSRVWDNSPLHF
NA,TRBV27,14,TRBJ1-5,CASSSGGGNQPQHF
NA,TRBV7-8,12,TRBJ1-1,CASSILGTEAFF
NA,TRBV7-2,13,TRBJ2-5,CAVSGQAQETQYF
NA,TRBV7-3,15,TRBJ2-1,CASSLGGTEYNEQFF
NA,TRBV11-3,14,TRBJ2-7,CASSRLDSLYEQYF
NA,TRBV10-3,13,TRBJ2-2,CAISPTGIGELFF
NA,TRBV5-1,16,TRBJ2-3,CASSPGWGSGQGTQYF
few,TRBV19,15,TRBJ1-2,CASSISGHLNYGYTF
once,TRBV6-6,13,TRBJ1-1,CASSYLENTEAFF
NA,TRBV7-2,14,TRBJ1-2,CASSSPPYFTGYTF
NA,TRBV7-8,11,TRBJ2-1,CASIPPGEQFF
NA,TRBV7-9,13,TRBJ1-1,CASSLRGNTEAFF
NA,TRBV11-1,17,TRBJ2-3,CASTKQPGQGLTDTQYF
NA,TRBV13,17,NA,CASRTLGSGRANNEQFF
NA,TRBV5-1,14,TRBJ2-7,CASSLTGLDYEQYF
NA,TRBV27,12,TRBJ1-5,CASSSGNQPQHF
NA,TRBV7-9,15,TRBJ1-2,CASSPSPDRSYGYTF
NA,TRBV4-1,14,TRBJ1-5,CASSHQEFNQPQHF
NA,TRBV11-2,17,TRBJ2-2,CASSIRIAGANTGELFF
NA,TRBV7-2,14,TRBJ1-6,CASSPRGDNSPLHF
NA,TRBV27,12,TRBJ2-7,CASNVPLHEQYF
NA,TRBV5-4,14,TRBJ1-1,CASSPTGMNTEAFF
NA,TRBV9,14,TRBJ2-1,CASSVPAGSNEQFF
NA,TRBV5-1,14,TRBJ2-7,CASSASGTSGEQYF
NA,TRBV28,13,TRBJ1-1,CASSLRGSYSAFF
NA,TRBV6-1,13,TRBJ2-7,CASSESSFYEQYF
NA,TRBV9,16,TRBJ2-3,CASSVDDYVSTDTQYF
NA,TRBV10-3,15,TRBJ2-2,CAISGTGPNTGELFF